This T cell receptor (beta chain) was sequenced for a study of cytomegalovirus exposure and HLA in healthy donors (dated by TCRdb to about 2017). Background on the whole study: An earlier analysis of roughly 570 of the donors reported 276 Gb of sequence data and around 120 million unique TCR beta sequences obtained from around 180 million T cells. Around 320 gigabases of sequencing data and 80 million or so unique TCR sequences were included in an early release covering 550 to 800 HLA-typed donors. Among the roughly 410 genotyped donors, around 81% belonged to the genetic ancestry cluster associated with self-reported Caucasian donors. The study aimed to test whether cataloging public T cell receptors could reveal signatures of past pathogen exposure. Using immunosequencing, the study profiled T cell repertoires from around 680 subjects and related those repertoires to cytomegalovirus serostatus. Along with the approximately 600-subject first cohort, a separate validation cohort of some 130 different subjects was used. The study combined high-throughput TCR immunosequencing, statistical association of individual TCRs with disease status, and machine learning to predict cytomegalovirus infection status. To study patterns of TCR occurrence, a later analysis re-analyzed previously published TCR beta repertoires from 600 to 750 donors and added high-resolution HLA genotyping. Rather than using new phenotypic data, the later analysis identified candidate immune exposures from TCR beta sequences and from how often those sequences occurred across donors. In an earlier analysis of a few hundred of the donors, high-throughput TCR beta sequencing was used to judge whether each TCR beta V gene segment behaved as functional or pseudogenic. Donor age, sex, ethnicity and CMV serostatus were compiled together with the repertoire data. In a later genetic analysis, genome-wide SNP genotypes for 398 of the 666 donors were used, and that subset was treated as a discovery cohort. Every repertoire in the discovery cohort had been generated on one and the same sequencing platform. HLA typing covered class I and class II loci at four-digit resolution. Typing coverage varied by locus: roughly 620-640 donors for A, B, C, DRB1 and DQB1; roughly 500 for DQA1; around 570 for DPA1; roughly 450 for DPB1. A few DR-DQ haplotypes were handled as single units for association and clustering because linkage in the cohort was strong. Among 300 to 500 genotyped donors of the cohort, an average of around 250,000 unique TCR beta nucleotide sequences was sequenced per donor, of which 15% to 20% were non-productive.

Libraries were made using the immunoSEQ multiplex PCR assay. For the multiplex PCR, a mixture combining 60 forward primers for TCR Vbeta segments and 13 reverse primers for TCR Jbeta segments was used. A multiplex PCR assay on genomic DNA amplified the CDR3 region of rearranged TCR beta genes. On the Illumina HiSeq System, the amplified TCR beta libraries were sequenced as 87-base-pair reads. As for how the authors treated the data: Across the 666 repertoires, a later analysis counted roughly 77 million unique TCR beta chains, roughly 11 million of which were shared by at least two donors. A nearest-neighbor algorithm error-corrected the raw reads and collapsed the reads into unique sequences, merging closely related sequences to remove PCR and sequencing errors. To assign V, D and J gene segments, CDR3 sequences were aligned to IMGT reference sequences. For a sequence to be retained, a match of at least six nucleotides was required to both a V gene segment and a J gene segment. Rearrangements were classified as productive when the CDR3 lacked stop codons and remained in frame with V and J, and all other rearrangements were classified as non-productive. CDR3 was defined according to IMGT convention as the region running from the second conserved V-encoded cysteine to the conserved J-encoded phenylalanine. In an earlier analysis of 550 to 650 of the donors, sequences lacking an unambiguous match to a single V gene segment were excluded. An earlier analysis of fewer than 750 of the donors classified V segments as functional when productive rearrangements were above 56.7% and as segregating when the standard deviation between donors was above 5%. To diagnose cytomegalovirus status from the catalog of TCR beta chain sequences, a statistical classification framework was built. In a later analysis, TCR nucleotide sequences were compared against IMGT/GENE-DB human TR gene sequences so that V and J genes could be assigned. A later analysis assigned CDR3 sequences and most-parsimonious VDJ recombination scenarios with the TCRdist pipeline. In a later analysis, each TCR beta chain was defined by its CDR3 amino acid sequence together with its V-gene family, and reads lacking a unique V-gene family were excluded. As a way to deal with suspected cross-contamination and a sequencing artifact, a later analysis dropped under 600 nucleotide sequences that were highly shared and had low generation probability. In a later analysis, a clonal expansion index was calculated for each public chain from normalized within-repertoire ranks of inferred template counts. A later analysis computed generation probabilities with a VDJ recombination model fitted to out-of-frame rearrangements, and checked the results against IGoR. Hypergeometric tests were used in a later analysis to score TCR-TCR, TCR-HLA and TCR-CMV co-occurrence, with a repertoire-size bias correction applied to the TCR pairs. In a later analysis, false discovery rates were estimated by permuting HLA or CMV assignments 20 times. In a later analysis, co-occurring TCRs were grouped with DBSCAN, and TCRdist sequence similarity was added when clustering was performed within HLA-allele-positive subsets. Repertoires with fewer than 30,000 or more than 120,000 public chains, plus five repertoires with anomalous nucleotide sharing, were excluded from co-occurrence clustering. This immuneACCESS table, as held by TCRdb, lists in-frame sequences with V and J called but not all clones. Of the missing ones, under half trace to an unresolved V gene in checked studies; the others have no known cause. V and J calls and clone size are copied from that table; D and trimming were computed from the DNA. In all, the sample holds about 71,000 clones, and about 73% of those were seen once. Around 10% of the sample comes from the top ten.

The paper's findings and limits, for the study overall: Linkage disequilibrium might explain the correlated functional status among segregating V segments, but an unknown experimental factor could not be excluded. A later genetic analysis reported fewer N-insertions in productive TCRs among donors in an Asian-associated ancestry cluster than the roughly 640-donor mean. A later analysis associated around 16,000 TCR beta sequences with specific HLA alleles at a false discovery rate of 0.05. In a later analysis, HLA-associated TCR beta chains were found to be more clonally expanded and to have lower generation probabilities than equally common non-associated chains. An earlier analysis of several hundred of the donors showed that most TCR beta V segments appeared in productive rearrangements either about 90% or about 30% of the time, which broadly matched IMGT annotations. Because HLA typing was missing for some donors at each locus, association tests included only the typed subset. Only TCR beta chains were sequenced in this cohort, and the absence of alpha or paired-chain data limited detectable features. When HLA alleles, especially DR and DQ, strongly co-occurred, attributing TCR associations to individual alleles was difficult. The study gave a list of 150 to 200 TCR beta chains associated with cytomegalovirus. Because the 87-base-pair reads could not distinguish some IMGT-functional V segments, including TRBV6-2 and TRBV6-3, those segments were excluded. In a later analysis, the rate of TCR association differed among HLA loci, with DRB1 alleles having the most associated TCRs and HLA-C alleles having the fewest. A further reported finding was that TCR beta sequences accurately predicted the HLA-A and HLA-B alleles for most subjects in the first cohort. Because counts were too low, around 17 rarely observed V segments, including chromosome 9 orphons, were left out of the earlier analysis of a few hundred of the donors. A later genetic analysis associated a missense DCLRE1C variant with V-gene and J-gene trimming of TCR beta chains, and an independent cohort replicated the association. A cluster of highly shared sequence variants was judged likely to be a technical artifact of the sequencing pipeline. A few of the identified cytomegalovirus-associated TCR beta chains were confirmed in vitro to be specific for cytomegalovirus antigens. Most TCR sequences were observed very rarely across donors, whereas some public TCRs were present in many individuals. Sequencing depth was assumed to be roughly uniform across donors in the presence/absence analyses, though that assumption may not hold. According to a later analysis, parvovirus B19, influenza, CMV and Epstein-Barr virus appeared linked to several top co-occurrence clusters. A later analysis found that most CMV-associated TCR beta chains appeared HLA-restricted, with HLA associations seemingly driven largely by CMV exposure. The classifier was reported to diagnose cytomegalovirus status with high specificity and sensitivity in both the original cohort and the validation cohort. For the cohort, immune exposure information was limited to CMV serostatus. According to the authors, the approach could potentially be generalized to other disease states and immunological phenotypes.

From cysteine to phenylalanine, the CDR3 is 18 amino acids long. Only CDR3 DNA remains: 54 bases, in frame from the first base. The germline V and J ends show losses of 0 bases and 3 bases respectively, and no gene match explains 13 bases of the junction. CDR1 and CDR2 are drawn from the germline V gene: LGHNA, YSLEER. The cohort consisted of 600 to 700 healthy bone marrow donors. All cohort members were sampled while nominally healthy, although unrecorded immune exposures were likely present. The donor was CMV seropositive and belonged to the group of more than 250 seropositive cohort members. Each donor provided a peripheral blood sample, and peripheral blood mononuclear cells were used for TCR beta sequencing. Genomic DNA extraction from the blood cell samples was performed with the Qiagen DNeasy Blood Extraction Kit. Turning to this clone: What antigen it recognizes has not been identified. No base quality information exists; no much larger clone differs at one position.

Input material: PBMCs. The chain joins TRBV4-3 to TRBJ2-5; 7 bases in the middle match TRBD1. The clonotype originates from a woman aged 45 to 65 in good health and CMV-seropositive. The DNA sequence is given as TGCGCCAGCAGCCAAGATCTAGGGGGCCGCCAAGGAGAAGAGACCCAGTACTTC. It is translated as CASSQDLGGRQGEETQYF.